The clone carrying this TCR beta chain was observed at least ten times. Its antigen is currently unknown. These data originate in a study of T cell repertoires in cytomegalovirus infection. At the level of the study: Carrying CMV and the relevant HLA type showed in public TCR beta signatures.

Findings and caveats of the study: CMV-specific TCR beta clonotypes restricted by HLA-C dominated the ex vivo response. Based on cumulative public TCR beta family frequency, carriers of CMV plus the relevant HLA were identified.

The CDR3 is 15 residues long. CDR1 and CDR2 from the germline V gene are SNHLY and FYNNEI. The V gene end was trimmed by 2 bases and the J gene end by 2 bases; junction bases not matched to a gene: 4. TCRdb independently ran MiXCR on the reads; one entry per CDR3 protein. The sample has approximately 110,000 distinct CDR3 sequences; around 10% are singletons. The sequencing sample was made of PBMCs, sequenced either directly or after in vitro stimulation (not recorded which). The gene calls are TRBV2 and TRBJ2-3; 7 positions match TRBD2. This clonotype was sampled from a human donor in good health (CMV status not recorded). Some clones in this sample may be carry-over from other donors' samples. The CDR3 loop reads CASSEWLADTDTQYF. In nucleotides, the CDR3 is TGTGCCAGCAGTGAATGGCTAGCGGACACAGATACGCAGTATTTT.